This TCR beta chain was observed in a study of shared clonotypes between healthy human individuals. Study-wide findings and caveats: Estimated clonotype richness was generally higher in naive than memory subsets. Clonotype sharing among donors likely depends on sequencing depth.

Sequencing used immunoSEQ multiplex PCR; TCRdb keeps in-frame clones, though not all of them. Counted here are 2.5 million or so clones, more than 80% occurring once; the ten biggest clones make up about 0.13%. In the case of this clone: The antigen remains unidentified.

This CDR3 has 9 residues. The germline CDR1 and CDR2 sequences are MRHNA and SNTAGT. V was pared by 6 bases and J by 3 bases, with 0 bases between. A CD45RA-negative memory subset and a CD45RA+ naive subset were separated from the CD4+ cells. The receptor comes from a man aged 18 to 30 in good health. Sequencing input: naive CD4+ T cells sorted from blood. Described subset: CD45RA+ positively selected. The rearrangement joins TRBV6-4 to TRBJ2-7; no firm D call. Here the CDR3 reads CASSYEQYF. CDR3 sequence (DNA): TGTGCCAGCAGCTACGAGCAGTACTTC.